This T cell receptor (beta chain) was found in a study of control samples from healthy donors and cancer patients. This clone showed up just once. Assay used: immunoSEQ multiplex PCR; TCRdb lists only in-frame clones, some missing. Of approximately 120,000 clones listed, approximately 90% are singletons. The CDR3 has 15 residues. The V and J ends lost 0 bases and 5 bases respectively, with 14 bases between them. The germline gives CDR1 SGHRS, CDR2 YFSETQ. This receptor was identified in a human donor in good health. The donor label of this sample is uncertain. The source material was blood. The V and J genes are TRBV5-1 and TRBJ2-5; D is perhaps TRBD1 or TRBD2 (5 bases each). The chain's CDR3 is CASSLAGSRDETQYF. The CDR3 DNA reads TGCGCCAGCAGCTTGGCAGGGTCAAGGGACGAGACCCAGTACTTC.